The present T cell receptor beta chain was sequenced within a study of PD-1 blockade in classical Hodgkin lymphoma. Study-level information: Once every 2 weeks, patients received intravenous nivolumab at 3 mg/kg.

Study-level findings and limits: When set against healthy donors, newly diagnosed patients were reported to show lower baseline TCR diversity.

Produced via immunoSEQ multiplex PCR; TCRdb's table is partial and in-frame only. This sample yields around 30,000 clones, of which around nine tenths are seen a single time; 0.25% to 0.35% belongs to the top ten. V gave up 3 bases and J gave up 0 bases, with 12 bases separating them. The CDR3 contains 16 residues. Germline V lookup: CDR1 WNHNN, CDR2 SYGVQD (reference sequence). Note on this clone: The antigen remains undetermined.

The time point was: cycle 4 day 1 (C4D1), after six to seven weeks of nivolumab. Relapses following autologous stem cell transplantation were seen in all patients, with brentuximab vedotin exposure varying. Out of thawed PBMCs, magnetic negative selection purified CD4+ T cells. Best responses fell into complete response, partial response or progressive disease. This sample comprised CD4+ T cells from blood, obtained before the fourth cycle of nivolumab. V gene TRBV10-1 combines with J gene TRBJ2-4, with D possibly matching TRBD2 (6 bases). This TCR came from a human donor with classical Hodgkin lymphoma. This chain's CDR3 is CASSDGGPIAKNIQYF. The CDR3 DNA follows: TGCGCCAGCAGTGACGGGGGACCCATAGCCAAAAACATTCAGTACTTC.